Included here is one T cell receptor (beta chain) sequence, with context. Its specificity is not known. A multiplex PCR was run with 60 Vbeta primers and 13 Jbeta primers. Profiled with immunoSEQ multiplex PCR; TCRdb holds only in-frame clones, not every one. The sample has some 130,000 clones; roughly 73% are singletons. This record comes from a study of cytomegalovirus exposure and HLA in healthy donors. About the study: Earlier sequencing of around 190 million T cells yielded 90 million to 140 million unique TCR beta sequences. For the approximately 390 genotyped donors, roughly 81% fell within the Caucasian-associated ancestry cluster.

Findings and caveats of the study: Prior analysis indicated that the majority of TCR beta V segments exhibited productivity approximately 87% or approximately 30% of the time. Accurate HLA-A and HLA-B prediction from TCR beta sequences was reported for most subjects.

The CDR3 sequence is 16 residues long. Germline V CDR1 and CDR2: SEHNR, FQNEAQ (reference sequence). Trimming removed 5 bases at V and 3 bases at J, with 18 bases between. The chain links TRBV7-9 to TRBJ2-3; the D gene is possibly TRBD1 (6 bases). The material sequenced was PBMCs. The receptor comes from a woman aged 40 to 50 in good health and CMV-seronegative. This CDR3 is CASSPIQGSGTDTQYF. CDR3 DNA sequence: TGTGCCAGCAGCCCCATACAGGGTTCAGGGACAGATACGCAGTATTTT. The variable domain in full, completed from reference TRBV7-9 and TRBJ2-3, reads DTGVSQNPRHKITKRGQNVTFRCDPISEHNRLYWYRQTLGQGPEFLTYFQNEAQLEKSRLLSDRFSAERPKGSFSTLEIQRTEQGDSAMYLCASSPIQGSGTDTQYFGPGTRLTVL.